These 5 T cell receptor beta chains were all obtained from the same sample, sequenced in a study of T cells in Graves' hyperthyroidism and ophthalmopathy. Amplification targeted TCR beta CDR3 regions from RNA transcripts. Initially, a first-round RT-PCR of the TCR CDR3 employed the HTBI primer set. TCRdb recomputed calls from the multiplex PCR reads with MiXCR, one row per CDR3 protein. The sample yields around 350,000 distinct CDR3 sequences, 15% to 18% seen once. The specimen sequenced was blood. The receptors were gathered from a woman between 18 and 29 years old with Graves' hyperthyroidism that later progressed to Graves' ophthalmopathy.

Many counts were recorded for this clonotype. The rearrangement links TRBV18 to TRBJ2-3; D unclear. V gave up 3 bases and J gave up 3 bases, with 10 bases separating them. Germline V lookup: CDR1 KGHSH, CDR2 LQKENI. This CDR3 comprises 14 residues. The CDR3 DNA sequence: TGTGCCAGCTCACCCGTCCCTGGAACAGATACGCAGTATTTT. Protein sequence: CASSPVPGTDTQYF.

The rearrangement joins TRBV4-2 to TRBJ2-3; D remains unclear. The length of the CDR3 is 16 residues. Germline CDR1 and CDR2: LGHNA and YNFKEQ. The germline V and J ends were trimmed by 1 base and 2 bases, with 13 bases remaining between them. CDR3 sequence (DNA): TGTGCCAGCAGCCAAGCTGCGTTTCCCTTCACAGATACGCAGTATTTT. It translates to CASSQAAFPFTDTQYF.

This clonotype was recorded a few times. The chain combines TRBV5-6 with TRBJ2-7; D uncertain. The CDR3 runs 15 residues. V was pared by 4 bases and J by 2 bases, with 16 bases between. Germline loops: CDR1 SGHDT, CDR2 YYEEEE. The CDR3 loop reads CASSVEWPAPYEQYF. CDR3 in DNA: TGTGCCAGCAGCGTAGAGTGGCCAGCACCCTACGAGCAGTACTTC.

A remark on this clonotype: This could be a read error, since a much larger clone is one nucleotide away. The V gene is TRBV28, the J gene TRBJ2-5; no definite D call. This CDR3 has 14 residues. Germline CDR1 and CDR2: MDHEN and SYDVKM. Trimming left V 3 bases short and J 5 bases short, with 13 bases between. The CDR3 DNA reads as TGTGCCAGCAGTTTGGAGAGATCGTGGGAGACCCAGTACTTC. Amino acid sequence: CASSLERSWETQYF.

This clonotype has a count of ten or more. V usage is TRBV28 and J usage is TRBJ2-5; no definite D call. This CDR3 spans 16 amino acids. The germline V and J ends were trimmed by 6 bases and 3 bases, with 20 bases remaining between them. Germline V gene data show CDR1 as MDHEN and CDR2 as SYDVKM. The chain's CDR3 is CASRHRAPATEETQYF. CDR3 nucleotides: TGTGCCAGCAGGCACCGGGCCCCTGCCACCGAAGAGACCCAGTACTTC.